Listed below are T cell receptor beta chains from one sample, sequenced in a study of blood T cell repertoires in COVID-19. Method: immunoSEQ multiplex PCR; TCRdb's copy keeps in-frame clones and lacks some. The sample has roughly 200,000 clones, around 80% seen once. The material sequenced was peripheral blood. The receptors derive from a woman in her 70s with acute or convalescent COVID-19. The conserved cysteine and the conserved F or W are not part of the CDR3 here.

J	V	CDR3
TRBJ1-5	TRBV4-2	ASSQGQNSNQPQH
TRBJ2-7	TRBV18	ASSPGTGAYEQY
TRBJ2-1	TRBV4-1	ASSTSGRNNEQF
TRBJ1-5	TRBV28	ASSFGRRGANQPQH
TRBJ1-2	TRBV6-5	ASGARGRGGYT
TRBJ2-7	TRBV18	ASSSTPDRGTYEQY
TRBJ1-5	TRBV28	ASTQVQGMENQPQH
TRBJ2-7	TRBV3-1/TRBV3-2	ASSQAAGAYEQY
TRBJ1-4	TRBV10-3	AIRAYEKLF
TRBJ2-7	TRBV24-1	ATSGQGGYEQY
TRBJ2-1	TRBV11-2	ASSLGQGALPEQF
TRBJ2-2	TRBV4-1	ASSLTGIATGELF
TRBJ2-3	TRBV9	ASSSADTQY
TRBJ2-1	TRBV20-1	SASFRGTIYNEQF
TRBJ1-1	TRBV7-2	ASSLHRGGNTEAF
TRBJ1-2	TRBV27	ASRRDREVTLWGQGDGYT
TRBJ2-1	TRBV5-1	ASSLVGPYNEQF
TRBJ1-6	TRBV15	ATSRDVEDNSPLH
TRBJ1-5	TRBV10-3	AISDGQGGNQPQH
TRBJ2-3	TRBV5-1	ASSWDSSSTDTQY
TRBJ2-5	TRBV5-1	ASSSGLAGGARETQY
TRBJ1-6	TRBV5-1	ASSLYSGGNSPLH
TRBJ2-1	TRBV18	ASSPIGLAGEFEQF
TRBJ1-4	TRBV28	ATTRGGAPVNEKLF
TRBJ2-7	TRBV7-9	ASSLYGQGNSYEQY
TRBJ2-2	TRBV7-2	ASSLLGLAGGVTGELF
TRBJ2-7	TRBV29-1	SVGDSSYEQY
TRBJ2-5	TRBV6-1	ASSEARGRETQY
TRBJ1-1	TRBV19	ASTPGQLNTEAF
TRBJ2-1	TRBV24-1	ATSVSGSWNEQF
TRBJ2-7	TRBV6-1	ASSETLQDGEQY
TRBJ2-3	TRBV30	AWTPLAGAGDTQY
TRBJ2-7	TRBV27	ASGLPTYEQY
TRBJ1-1	TRBV6-5	ASIMNTEAF
TRBJ1-4	TRBV29-1	SVRISPKAGGNEKLF
TRBJ2-5	TRBV3-1/TRBV3-2	ASSQDLGLAGPLGETQY
TRBJ1-2	TRBV7-3	ASSLTTGGTGMGGYT
TRBJ2-7	TRBV15	ATSRGGQGSYEQY
TRBJ1-6	TRBV11-2	ASSLGQNNSPLH
TRBJ2-1	TRBV29-1	SVDSGVNEQF
TRBJ1-2	TRBV5-6	ASSRGQVTNYGYT
TRBJ1-5	TRBV6-1	ASSEGAISQPQH
TRBJ2-7	TRBV5-4	ASSSPRGSDYEQY
TRBJ1-6	TRBV15	ATSRGDRVDSPLH
TRBJ1-4	TRBV9	ASSVEPGGHEKLF
TRBJ1-5	TRBV5-1	ASSPGHPYSNQPQH
TRBJ1-1	TRBV7-8	ASSLGNQGKTEAF
TRBJ1-5	TRBV5-8	ASSLGDSSNQPQH
TRBJ2-1	TRBV5-1	ASRRTWVEQF
TRBJ2-1	TRBV7-9	ASSLAGGYNEQF